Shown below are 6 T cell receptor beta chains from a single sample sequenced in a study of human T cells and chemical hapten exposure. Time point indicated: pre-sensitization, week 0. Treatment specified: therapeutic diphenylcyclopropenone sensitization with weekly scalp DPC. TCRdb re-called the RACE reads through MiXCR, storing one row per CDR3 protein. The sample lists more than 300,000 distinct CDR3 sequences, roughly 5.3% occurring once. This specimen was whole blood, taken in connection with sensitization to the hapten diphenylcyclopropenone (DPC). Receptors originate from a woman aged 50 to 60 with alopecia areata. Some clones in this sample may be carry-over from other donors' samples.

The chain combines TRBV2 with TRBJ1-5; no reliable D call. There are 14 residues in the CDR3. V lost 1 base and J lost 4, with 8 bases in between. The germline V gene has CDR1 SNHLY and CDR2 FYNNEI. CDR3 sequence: CASSEEGGNQPQHF. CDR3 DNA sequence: TGTGCCAGCAGTGAAGAGGGTGGAAATCAGCCCCAGCATTTT.

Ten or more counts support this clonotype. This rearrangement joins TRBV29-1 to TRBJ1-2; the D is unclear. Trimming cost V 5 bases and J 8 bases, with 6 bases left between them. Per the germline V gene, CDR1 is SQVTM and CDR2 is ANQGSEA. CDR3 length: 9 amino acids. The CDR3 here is CSVTSGYTF. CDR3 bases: TGCAGCGTTACCAGCGGCTACACCTTC.

CDR3 sequence reads: CASSLGDGNSPLHF. The CDR3 region has the DNA TGTGCCAGCAGTTTAGGGGATGGGAATTCACCCCTCCACTTT. This chain joins TRBV27 and TRBJ1-6; D gene unclear. Germline V gene lookup returns CDR1 MNHEY and CDR2 SMNVEV (reference sequence). This CDR3 comprises 14 residues. V gave up 2 bases and J gave up 7 bases, with 9 bases separating them.

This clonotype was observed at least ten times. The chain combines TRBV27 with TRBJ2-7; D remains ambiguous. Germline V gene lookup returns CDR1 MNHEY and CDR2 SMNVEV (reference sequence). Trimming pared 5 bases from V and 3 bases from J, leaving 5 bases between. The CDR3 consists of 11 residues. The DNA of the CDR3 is TGTGCCAGCAGTGACTTCTACGAGCAGTACTTC. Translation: CASSDFYEQYF.

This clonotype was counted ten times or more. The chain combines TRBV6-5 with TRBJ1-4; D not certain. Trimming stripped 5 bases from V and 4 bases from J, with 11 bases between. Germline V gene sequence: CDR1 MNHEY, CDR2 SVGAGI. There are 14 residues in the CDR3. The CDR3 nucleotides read TGTGCCAGCAGTCGACGAGCTGTTAATGAAAAACTGTTTTTT. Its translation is CASSRRAVNEKLFF.

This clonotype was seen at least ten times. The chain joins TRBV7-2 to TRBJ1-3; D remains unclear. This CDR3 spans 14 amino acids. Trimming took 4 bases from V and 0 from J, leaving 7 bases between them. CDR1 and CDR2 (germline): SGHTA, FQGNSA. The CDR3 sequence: CASSYDGSGNTIYF. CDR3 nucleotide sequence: TGTGCCAGCAGCTACGACGGCTCTGGAAACACCATATATTTT.